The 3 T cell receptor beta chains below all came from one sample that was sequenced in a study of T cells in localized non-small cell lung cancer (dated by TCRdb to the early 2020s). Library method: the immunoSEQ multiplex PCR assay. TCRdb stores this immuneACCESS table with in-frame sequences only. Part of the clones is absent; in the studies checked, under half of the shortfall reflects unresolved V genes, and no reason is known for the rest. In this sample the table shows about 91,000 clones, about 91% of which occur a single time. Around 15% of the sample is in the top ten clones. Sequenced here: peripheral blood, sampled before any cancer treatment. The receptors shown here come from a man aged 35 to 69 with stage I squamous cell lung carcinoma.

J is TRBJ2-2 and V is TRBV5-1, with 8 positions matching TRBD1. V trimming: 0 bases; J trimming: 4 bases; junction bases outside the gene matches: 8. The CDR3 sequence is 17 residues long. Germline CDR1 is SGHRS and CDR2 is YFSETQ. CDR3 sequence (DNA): TGCGCCAGCAGCTTGGCAGCAGGGACAGGCTTCACCGGGGAGCTGTTTTTT. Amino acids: CASSLAAGTGFTGELFF.

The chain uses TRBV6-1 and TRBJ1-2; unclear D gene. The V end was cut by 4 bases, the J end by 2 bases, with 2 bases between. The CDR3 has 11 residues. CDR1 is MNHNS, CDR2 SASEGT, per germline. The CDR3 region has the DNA TGTGCCAGCAGTGTCAACTATGGCTACACCTTC. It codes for CASSVNYGYTF.

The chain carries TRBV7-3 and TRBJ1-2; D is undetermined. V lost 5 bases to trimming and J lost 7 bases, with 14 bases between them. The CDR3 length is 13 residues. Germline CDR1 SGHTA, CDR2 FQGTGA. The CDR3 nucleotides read TGTGCCAGCAGCCCCGACACATGGGGTGGCTACACCTTC. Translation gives CASSPDTWGGYTF. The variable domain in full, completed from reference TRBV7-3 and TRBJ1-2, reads GAGVSQTPSNKVTEKGKYVELRCDPISGHTALYWYRQSLGQGPEFLIYFQGTGAADDSGLPNDRFFAVRPEGSVSTLKIQRTERGDSAVYLCASSPDTWGGYTFGSGTRLTVV.